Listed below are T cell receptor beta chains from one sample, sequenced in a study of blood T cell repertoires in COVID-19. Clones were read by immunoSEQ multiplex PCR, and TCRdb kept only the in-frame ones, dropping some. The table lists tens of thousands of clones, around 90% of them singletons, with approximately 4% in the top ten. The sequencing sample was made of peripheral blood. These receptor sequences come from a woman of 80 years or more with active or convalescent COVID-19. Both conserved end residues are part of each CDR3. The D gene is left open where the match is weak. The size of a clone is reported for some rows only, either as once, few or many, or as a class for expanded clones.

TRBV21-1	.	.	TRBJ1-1	TGTGCCAGCACCATTTTCCAGGGCAGGACTGAAGCTTTCTTT	CASTIFQGRTEAFF
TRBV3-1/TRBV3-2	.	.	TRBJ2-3	TGTGCCAGCAGCCCCGGACTCCCCTTGGGGAACACAGATACGCAGTATTTT	CASSPGLPLGNTDTQYF
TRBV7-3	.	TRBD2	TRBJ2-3	TGTGCCAGCAGCCGAAGAGCGGGAGGGCCCACAGATACGCAGTATTTT	CASSRRAGGPTDTQYF
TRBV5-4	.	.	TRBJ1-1	TGTGCCAGCAGCCTCCGGACATTGGAGGAAGCTTTCTTT	CASSLRTLEEAFF
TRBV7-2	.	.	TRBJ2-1	TGTGCCAGCAGCTCCCATAGCGGTTCGGAAGAGCAGTTCTTC	CASSSHSGSEEQFF
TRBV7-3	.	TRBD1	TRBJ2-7	TGTGCCAGCAGCTTTGACAGGGGAAGTCTCTACGAGCAGTACTTC	CASSFDRGSLYEQYF
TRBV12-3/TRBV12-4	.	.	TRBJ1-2	.	CASILDTNYGYTF
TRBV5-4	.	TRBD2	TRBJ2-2	TGTGCCAGCACCCCGGGGACTAGCGGGAGTAGAAAAGCCGGGGAGCTGTTTTTT	CASTPGTSGSRKAGELFF
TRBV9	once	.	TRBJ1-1	TGTGCCAGCAGCGTAGATCCCAGGCGGAACACTGAAGCTTTCTTT	CASSVDPRRNTEAFF
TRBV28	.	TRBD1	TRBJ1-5	TGTGCCAGCAGTTCCTCTACCGGGACAGGGATCTACGGCAATCAGCCCCAGCATTTT	CASSSSTGTGIYGNQPQHF
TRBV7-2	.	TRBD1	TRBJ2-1	TGTGCCAGCAGCTTGTCCGGGACAGGGACCTACAATGAGCAGTTCTTC	CASSLSGTGTYNEQFF
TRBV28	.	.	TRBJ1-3	TGTGCCAGCAGTTCTAAACCAGGGGATGGGAGATCTGGAAACACCATATATTTT	CASSSKPGDGRSGNTIYF
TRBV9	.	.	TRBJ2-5	TGTGCCAGCAGCGTAGTAGCGGAAGAGACCCAGTACTTC	CASSVVAEETQYF
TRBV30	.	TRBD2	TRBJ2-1	TGTGCCTGGAAGATCCGGACTAGCGGGAGGATCATCCAATCCTACAATGAGCAGTTCTTC	CAWKIRTSGRIIQSYNEQFF
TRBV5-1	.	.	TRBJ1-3	TGCGCCAGCAGCTTTGACAGTCGCTCTGGAAACACCATATATTTT	CASSFDSRSGNTIYF
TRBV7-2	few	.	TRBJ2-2	TGTGCCAGCAGCTTAAAAACGGGCGGGGAGCTGTTTTTT	CASSLKTGGELFF
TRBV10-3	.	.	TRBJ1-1	TGTGCCATCCGCCGGGGGGCTGAGAACACTGAAGCTTTCTTT	CAIRRGAENTEAFF
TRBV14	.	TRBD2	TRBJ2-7	TGTGCCAGCAGCCTACGACTAGCGGGGAACTCCTACGAGCAGTACTTC	CASSLRLAGNSYEQYF
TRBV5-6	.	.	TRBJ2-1	TGTGCCAGCAGCCCACCAGACAGTTACAATGAGCAGTTCTTC	CASSPPDSYNEQFF
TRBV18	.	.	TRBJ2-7	TGTGCCAGCTCTCCGATCGGTAGCTCCTACGAGCAGTACTTC	CASSPIGSSYEQYF
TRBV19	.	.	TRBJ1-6	TGTGCCAGTACCACTATCGTCAGGGGTCCAAATTCACCCCTCCACTTT	CASTTIVRGPNSPLHF
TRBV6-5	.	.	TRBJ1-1	TGTGCCAGCGGGAACATTCGGACGGGGGAAGCTTTCTTT	CASGNIRTGEAFF
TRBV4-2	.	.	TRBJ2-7	TGTGCCAGCAGCCAGTCTGGGCGGGAAAGCTCCTACGAGCAGTACTTC	CASSQSGRESSYEQYF
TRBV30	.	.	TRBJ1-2	TGTGCCTGGAGTGTAGGATGGGCCTACAAATGGGGCTACACCTTC	CAWSVGWAYKWGYTF
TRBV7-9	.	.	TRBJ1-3	TGTGCCAGCAGCTCTACAGCTTCTGGAAACACCATATATTTT	CASSSTASGNTIYF
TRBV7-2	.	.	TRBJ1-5	TGTGCCAGCAGCTTAGGGGGGGGTAGCAATCAGCCCCAGCATTTT	CASSLGGGSNQPQHF
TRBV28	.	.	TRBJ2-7	TGTGCCAGCAGTTCCATCCCCCAAAACTACGAGCAGTACTTC	CASSSIPQNYEQYF
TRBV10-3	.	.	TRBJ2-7	TGTGCCATCAGTGAGTCGGGAGATTTCTACGAGCAGTACTTC	CAISESGDFYEQYF
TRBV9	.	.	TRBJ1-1	TGTGCCAGCAGCGTAGGCTCAGGGTCGAGATTGAACACTGAAGCTTTCTTT	CASSVGSGSRLNTEAFF
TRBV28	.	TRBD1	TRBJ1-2	TGTGCCAGCAGCAAAAACCGAGACTGGGACAGGGAAGACACCTTC	CASSKNRDWDREDTF
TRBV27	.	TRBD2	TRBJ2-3	TGTGCCAGCAGTTTAATGTTGAGCGGGGGATTGAGCACAGATACGCAGTATTTT	CASSLMLSGGLSTDTQYF
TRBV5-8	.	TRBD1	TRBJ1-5	TGTGCCAGCAGGGGACAGGGAGGTGCGCGCAATCAGCCCCAGCATTTT	CASRGQGGARNQPQHF
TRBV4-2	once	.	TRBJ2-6	TGTGCCAGCAGCCAAGATCACCAGAACTCTGGGGCCAACGTCCTGACTTTC	CASSQDHQNSGANVLTF
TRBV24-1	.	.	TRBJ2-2	TGTGCCACCAGTGAAGCTTCCGGGTGGCGGAACACCGGGGAGCTGTTTTTT	CATSEASGWRNTGELFF
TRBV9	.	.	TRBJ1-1	TGTGCCAGCAGCCACCTCCGCGGTGGGATGTCGGGGACTGAAGCTTTCTTT	CASSHLRGGMSGTEAFF
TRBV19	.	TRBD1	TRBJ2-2	TGTGCCAGTAGTAGGGGACAGGGTTTCTTAAACACCGGGGAGCTGTTTTTT	CASSRGQGFLNTGELFF
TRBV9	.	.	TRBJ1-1	TGTGCCAGCAGCGTAGACCCGCAGGCTGAAGCTTTCTTT	CASSVDPQAEAFF